The T cell receptor beta chain under discussion was sequenced for a study of blood T cell repertoires in COVID-19. Study details: Material from acute and convalescent COVID-19 was sourced from the United States, Italy and Spain. Sources were T cells, B-cell-depleted T cells, or PBMCs; the material itself was cDNA or gDNA.

Profiled with immunoSEQ multiplex PCR; TCRdb holds only in-frame clones, not every one. The sample consists of around 26,000 clones, 80% to 90% of them appearing once. The Seattle site enrolled patients during active infection and followed them longitudinally. The germline gives CDR1 LGHDT, CDR2 YNNKEL (reference sequence). V lost 1 base and J lost 4, with 17 bases in between. The CDR3 loop spans 17 amino acids. The receptor was derived from a woman between 65 and 79 years old with COVID-19, enrolled during active disease. The sample consisted of peripheral blood. V and J are TRBV3-1 (or the pseudogene TRBV3-2) and TRBJ1-5; weak D call: TRBD1 (6 bases). The CDR3 DNA follows: TGTGCCAGCAGCCAAGGGGGGGGGCCGTCCAATAATCAGCCCCAGCATTTT. Its translation: CASSQGGGPSNNQPQHF.